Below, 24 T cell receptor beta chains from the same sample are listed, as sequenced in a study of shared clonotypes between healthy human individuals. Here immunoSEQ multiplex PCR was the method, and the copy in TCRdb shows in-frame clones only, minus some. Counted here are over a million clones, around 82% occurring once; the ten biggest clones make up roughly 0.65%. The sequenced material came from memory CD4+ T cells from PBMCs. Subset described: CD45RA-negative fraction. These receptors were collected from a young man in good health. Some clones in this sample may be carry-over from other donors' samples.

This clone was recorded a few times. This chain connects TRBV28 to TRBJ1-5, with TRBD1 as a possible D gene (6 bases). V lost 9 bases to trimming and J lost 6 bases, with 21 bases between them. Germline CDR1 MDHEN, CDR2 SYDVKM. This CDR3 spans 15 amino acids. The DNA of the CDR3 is TGTGCCAGTTTCCCCAACGACGGAGGGGGTCAGCCCCAGCATTTT. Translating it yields CASFPNDGGGQPQHF.

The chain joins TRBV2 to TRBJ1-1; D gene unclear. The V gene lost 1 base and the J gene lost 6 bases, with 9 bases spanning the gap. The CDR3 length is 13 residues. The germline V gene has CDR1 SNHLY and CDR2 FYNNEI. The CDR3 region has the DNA TGTGCCAGCAGTGAAGAAGCCCGAGCTGAAGCTTTCTTT. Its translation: CASSEEARAEAFF.

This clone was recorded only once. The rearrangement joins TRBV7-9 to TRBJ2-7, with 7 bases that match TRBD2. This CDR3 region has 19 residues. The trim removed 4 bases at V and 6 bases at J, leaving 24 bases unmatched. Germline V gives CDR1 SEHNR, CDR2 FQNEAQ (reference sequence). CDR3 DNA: TGTGCCAGCAGCTCCCCACCAAATACTATCTGGCGGGAGATCGCCGAGCAGTACTTC. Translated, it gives CASSSPPNTIWREIAEQYF.

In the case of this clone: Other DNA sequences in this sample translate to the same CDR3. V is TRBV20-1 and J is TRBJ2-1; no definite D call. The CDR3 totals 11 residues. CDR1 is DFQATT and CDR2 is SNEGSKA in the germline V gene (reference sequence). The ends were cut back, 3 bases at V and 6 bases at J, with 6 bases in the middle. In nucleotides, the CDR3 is TGCAGTGCTAGCCCACGCAATGAGCAGTTCTTC. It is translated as CSASPRNEQFF.

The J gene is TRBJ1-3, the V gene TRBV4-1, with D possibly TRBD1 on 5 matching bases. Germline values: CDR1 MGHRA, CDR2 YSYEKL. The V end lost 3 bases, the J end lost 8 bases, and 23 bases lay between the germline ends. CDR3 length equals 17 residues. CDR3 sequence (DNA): TGCGCCAGCAGCCAGGAGAGGTCAGGACACTCGGGAGACACCATATATTTT. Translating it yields CASSQERSGHSGDTIYF.

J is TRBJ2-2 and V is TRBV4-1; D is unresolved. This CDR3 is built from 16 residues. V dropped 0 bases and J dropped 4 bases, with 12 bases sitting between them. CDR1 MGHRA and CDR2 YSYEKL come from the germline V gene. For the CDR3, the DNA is TGCGCCAGCAGCCAAGATCACTGGCGCACCACCGGGGAGCTGTTTTTT. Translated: CASSQDHWRTTGELFF.

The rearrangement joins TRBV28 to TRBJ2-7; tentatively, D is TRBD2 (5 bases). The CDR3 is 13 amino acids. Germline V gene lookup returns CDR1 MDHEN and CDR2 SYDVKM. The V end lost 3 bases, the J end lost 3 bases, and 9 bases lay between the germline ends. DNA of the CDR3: TGTGCCAGCAGTTTCGGGGAGTTCTACGAGCAGTACTTC. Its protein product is CASSFGEFYEQYF.

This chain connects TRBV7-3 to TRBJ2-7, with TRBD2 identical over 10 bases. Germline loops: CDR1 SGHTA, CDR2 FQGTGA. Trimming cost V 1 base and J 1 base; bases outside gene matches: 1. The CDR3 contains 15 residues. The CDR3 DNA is TGTGCCAGCAGCTTAAGTAGCGGGAGGTCCTACGAGCAGTACTTC. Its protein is CASSLSSGRSYEQYF. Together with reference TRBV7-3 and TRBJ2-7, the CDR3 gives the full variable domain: GAGVSQTPSNKVTEKGKYVELRCDPISGHTALYWYRQSLGQGPEFLIYFQGTGAADDSGLPNDRFFAVRPEGSVSTLKIQRTERGDSAVYLCASSLSSGRSYEQYFGPGTRLTVT.

The CDR3 bases are TGTGCCAGTAGTACTACAGGGAAGACTGAAGCTTTCTTT. Amino acid sequence: CASSTTGKTEAFF. The V and J genes are TRBV19 and TRBJ1-1; tentative D call: TRBD1 (6 bases). In germline, CDR1 is LNHDA, CDR2 SQIVND (reference sequence). The V and J ends lost 4 bases and 5 bases respectively, with 11 bases between them. This CDR3 spans 13 amino acids.

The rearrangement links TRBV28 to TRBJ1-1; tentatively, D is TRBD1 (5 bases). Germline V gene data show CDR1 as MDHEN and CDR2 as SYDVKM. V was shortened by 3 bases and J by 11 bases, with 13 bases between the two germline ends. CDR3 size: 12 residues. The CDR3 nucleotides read TGTGCCAGCAGTTTGGGGCCCTCCCGGGCTTTCTTT. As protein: CASSLGPSRAFF.

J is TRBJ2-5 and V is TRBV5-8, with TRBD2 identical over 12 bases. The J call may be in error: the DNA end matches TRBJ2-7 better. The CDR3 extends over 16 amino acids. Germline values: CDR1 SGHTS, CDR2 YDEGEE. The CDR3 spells CASSALTSGRSHEQYF. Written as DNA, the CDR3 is TGTGCCAGCAGCGCCTTGACTAGCGGGAGATCCCACGAGCAGTACTTC.

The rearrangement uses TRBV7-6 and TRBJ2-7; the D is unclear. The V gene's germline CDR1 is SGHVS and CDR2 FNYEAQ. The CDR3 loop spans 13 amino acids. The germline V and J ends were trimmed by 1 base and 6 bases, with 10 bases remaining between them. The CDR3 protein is CASSLGGPSEQYF. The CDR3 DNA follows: TGTGCCAGCAGCTTAGGTGGACCGAGCGAGCAGTACTTC.

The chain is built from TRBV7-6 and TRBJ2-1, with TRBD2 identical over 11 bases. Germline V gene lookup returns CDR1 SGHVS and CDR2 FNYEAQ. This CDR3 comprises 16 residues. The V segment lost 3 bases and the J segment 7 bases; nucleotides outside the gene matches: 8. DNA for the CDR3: TGTGCCAGCAGCTTGCAGACTAGCGGGATAACAAATGAGCAGTTCTTC. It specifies CASSLQTSGITNEQFF.

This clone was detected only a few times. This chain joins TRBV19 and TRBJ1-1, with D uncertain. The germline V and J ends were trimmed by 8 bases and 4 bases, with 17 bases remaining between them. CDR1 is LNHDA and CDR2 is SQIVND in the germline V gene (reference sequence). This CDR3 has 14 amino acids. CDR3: CASYRNLLGTEAFF. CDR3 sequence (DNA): TGTGCCAGTTATCGCAATCTCCTTGGCACTGAAGCTTTCTTT.

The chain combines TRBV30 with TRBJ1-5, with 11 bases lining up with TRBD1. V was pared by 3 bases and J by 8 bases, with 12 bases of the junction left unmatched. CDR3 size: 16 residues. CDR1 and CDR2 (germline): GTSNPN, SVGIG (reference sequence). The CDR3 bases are TGTGCCTGGAGCCCGACTGGGACAGGGGGAATCAAGCCCCAGCATTTT. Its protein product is CAWSPTGTGGIKPQHF.

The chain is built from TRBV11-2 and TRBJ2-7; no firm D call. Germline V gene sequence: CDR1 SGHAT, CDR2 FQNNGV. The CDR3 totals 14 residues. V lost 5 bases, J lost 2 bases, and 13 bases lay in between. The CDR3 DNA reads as TGTGCCAGCAGCCCGAAAGGTTGGCCCTACGAGCAGTACTTC. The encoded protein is CASSPKGWPYEQYF.

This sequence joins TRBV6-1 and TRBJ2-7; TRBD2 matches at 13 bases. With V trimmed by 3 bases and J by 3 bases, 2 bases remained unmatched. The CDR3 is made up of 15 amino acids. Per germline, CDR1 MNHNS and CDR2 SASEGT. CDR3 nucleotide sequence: TGTGCCAGCAGTGAGCGGACTAGCGGGAGCTACGAGCAGTACTTC. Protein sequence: CASSERTSGSYEQYF.

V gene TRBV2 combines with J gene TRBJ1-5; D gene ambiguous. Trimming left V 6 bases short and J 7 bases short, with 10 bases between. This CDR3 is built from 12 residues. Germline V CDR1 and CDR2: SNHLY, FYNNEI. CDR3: CASSPGWQPQHF. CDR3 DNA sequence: TGTGCCAGCAGCCCTGGTTGGCAGCCCCAGCATTTT.

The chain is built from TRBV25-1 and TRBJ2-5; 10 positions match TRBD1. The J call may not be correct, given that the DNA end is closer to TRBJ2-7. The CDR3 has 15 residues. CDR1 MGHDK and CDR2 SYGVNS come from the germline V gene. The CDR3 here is CASSDTGTGVDEQYF. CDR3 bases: TGTGCCAGCAGTGATACCGGGACAGGGGTAGACGAGCAGTACTTC.

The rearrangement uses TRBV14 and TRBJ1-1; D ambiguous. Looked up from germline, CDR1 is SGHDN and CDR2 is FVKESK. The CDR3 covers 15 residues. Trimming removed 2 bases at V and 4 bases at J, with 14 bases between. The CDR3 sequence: CASSQFTSFGTEAFF. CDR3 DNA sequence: TGTGCCAGCAGCCAATTTACCTCCTTTGGCACTGAAGCTTTCTTT.

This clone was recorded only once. The CDR3 region is CASRPIAVASTDTQYF. In nucleotides, the CDR3 is TGTGCCAGCAGACCAATAGCGGTTGCTAGCACAGATACGCAGTATTTT. The chain couples TRBV27 to TRBJ2-3; maybe TRBD2 (6 bases). The CDR3 covers 16 residues. The V gene's germline CDR1 is MNHEY and CDR2 SMNVEV (reference sequence). Trimming cost V 6 bases and J 0 bases, with 16 bases left between them.

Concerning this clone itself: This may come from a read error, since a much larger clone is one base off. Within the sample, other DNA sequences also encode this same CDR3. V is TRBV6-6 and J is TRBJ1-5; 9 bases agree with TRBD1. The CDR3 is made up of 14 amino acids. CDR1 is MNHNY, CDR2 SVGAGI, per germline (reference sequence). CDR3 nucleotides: TGTGCCAGCAGTTACGGGACAGGGAATCAGCCTCAGCATTTT. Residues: CASSYGTGNQPQHF.

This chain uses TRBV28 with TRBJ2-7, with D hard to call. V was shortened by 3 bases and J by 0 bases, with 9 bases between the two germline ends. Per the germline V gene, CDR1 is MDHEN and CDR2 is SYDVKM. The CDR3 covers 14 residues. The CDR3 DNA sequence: TGTGCCAGCAGTTTTCTGTCGACCTCCTACGAGCAGTACTTC. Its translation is CASSFLSTSYEQYF.

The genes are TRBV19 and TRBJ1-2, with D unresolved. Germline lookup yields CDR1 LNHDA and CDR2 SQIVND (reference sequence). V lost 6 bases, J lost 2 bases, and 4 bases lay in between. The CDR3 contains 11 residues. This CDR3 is CASRLNYGYTF. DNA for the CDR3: TGTGCCAGTAGACTGAACTATGGCTACACCTTC.